The rows below give T cell receptor beta chains drawn from one sample of a study of blood T cell repertoires in COVID-19. Here immunoSEQ multiplex PCR was the method, and the copy in TCRdb shows in-frame clones only, minus some. The sample includes 200,000 to 300,000 clones, about 87% of them seen just once. The sequenced material came from peripheral blood. Source of these receptors: a human donor in a cohort sampled during active COVID-19. The CDR3 runs from the conserved cysteine through the conserved F or W. The order of the fields is D gene, clone size, V gene, J gene, CDR3 DNA, CDR3 protein. D genes are given only for firm matches. Clone size is not always given. Where it is, it says once, few, many or a class for expanded clones.

>-|-|TRBV12-3/TRBV12-4|TRBJ2-7
TGTGCCAGCAGTTACAGGGATCGGGAGCAGTACTTC
CASSYRDREQYF
>TRBD2|-|TRBV24-1|TRBJ2-2
TGTGCCACCAGTGATTCCAGGACTAGCGGGAACACCGGGGAGCTGTTTTTT
CATSDSRTSGNTGELFF
>-|-|TRBV10-1|TRBJ2-2
TGCGCCAGCAGTGAGTCCTACAACACCGGGGAGCTGTTTTTT
CASSESYNTGELFF
>TRBD2|-|TRBV18|TRBJ2-7
TGTGCCAGCTCGGGGGGACTAGCGGGGAACTACGAGCAGTACTTC
CASSGGLAGNYEQYF
>-|few|TRBV7-9|TRBJ1-4
TGTGCCAGCAGCTTTATGACAGCGGGTGAAAAACTGTTTTTT
CASSFMTAGEKLFF
>-|-|TRBV5-1|TRBJ1-1
TGCGCCAGCAGCTTGACCGGGGGAGTTGTGGAAGCTTTCTTT
CASSLTGGVVEAFF
>-|-|TRBV6-2/TRBV6-3|TRBJ1-1
TGTGCCAGCAGTTACGGCCCCAAAGTTGCTGAAGCTTTCTTT
CASSYGPKVAEAFF
>TRBD2|few|TRBV9|TRBJ2-7
TGTGCCAGCAGCGAGAGTGTAAGCGGGAGCGTGTACGAGCAGTACTTC
CASSESVSGSVYEQYF
>TRBD2|-|TRBV5-1|TRBJ2-1
TGCGCCAGCAGCTTGGCTAGCGGGGGCTCCTACAATGAGCAGTTCTTC
CASSLASGGSYNEQFF
>-|-|TRBV27|TRBJ1-4
TGTGCCAGCAGTTTATCATGGGGGGAAAATGAAAAACTGTTTTTT
CASSLSWGENEKLFF
>-|once|TRBV11-2|TRBJ1-2
TGTGCCAGCAGGTCAAAGGTCCGGGGCTATGGCTACACCTTC
CASRSKVRGYGYTF
>-|-|TRBV7-7|TRBJ1-5
TGTGCTAGCGCTCTCGAGCCGGGTCAGCCCCAGCATTTT
CASALEPGQPQHF
>TRBD1|-|TRBV6-2/TRBV6-3|TRBJ1-1
TGTGCCAGCAGTTACTCTGAAGGGGGCGGGACTGAAGCTTTCTTT
CASSYSEGGGTEAFF
>TRBD1|-|TRBV6-1|TRBJ1-2
TGTGCCAGCAGTGAAACTTTGGGACAGGGGGCCAGCGGCTACACCTTC
CASSETLGQGASGYTF
>TRBD1|-|TRBV6-5|TRBJ1-5
TGTGCCAGCAGTACAGGGGCCAATCAGCCCCAGCATTTT
CASSTGANQPQHF
>TRBD1|-|TRBV4-1|TRBJ1-2
TGCGCCAGCAGCCAAGAGGGACAGGGAGCTAACTATGGCTACACCTTC
CASSQEGQGANYGYTF
>-|-|TRBV19|TRBJ2-7
TGTGCCAGTTCGGGTCTCGGCGGGACCTACGAGCAGTACTTC
CASSGLGGTYEQYF
>-|-|TRBV27|TRBJ1-3
TGTGCCAGCAGTTTATCGGCTGGTGGAAACACCATATATTTT
CASSLSAGGNTIYF
>TRBD1|-|TRBV28|TRBJ1-4
TGTGCCAGTTCCGGGACAGGGAGCGGAACTAATGAAAAACTGTTTTTT
CASSGTGSGTNEKLFF
>-|few|TRBV4-2|TRBJ1-2
TGTGCCAGCAGCCAAGTTCTGGGGGCAGGCTACACCTTC
CASSQVLGAGYTF
>TRBD2|-|TRBV7-9|TRBJ2-1
TGTGCCAGCAGCCCGGGACTAGCGGGGGGCAATGAGCAGTTCTTC
CASSPGLAGGNEQFF
>-|-|TRBV7-8|TRBJ2-3
TGTGCCAGCAGGCCGGCTAGTGCGGGTACGCAGTATTTT
CASRPASAGTQYF
>TRBD1|-|TRBV24-1|TRBJ2-2
TGTGCCACCAGTGACCCGGACAGGGGGTGGGGGGAGCTGTTTTTT
CATSDPDRGWGELFF
>-|once|TRBV11-2|TRBJ1-4
TGTGCCAGCAGGGGGCAGGGTTCCGAAAAACTGTTTTTT
CASRGQGSEKLFF
>TRBD2|-|TRBV5-1|TRBJ2-1
TGCGCCAGCTGTCCAGAGTCGAGACTAGCGGGAAGCAATGAGCAGTTCTTC
CASCPESRLAGSNEQFF
>TRBD1|few|TRBV7-8|TRBJ2-7
TGTGCCAGCAGCCGGACAGGGGTCGAGCAGTACTTC
CASSRTGVEQYF
>-|-|TRBV7-8|TRBJ2-3
TGTGCCAGCAGCTCGGACTCCACAGATACGCAGTATTTT
CASSSDSTDTQYF
>TRBD1|-|TRBV7-2|TRBJ2-5
TGTGCCAGCAGCTCTTCGACAGGGGATTTTGAGACCCAGTACTTC
CASSSSTGDFETQYF
>-|few|TRBV28|TRBJ2-7
TGTGCCAGCAGTTTAAGTTATGAGGAATTAACCTACGAGCAGTACTTC
CASSLSYEELTYEQYF
>TRBD1|-|TRBV7-7|TRBJ2-3
TGTGCTAGCAGCTTAGGTGGGGACAGGGACCCCACAGATACGCAGTATTTT
CASSLGGDRDPTDTQYF
>-|-|TRBV6-5|TRBJ2-2
TGTGCCAGTGGAGTGGGGGGAAGGACCGGGGAGCTGTTTTTT
CASGVGGRTGELFF
>-|-|TRBV4-2|TRBJ2-5
TGTGCCAGCAGCCAAGATGTCAGTAAGAGAGGGTTTGCAGAGACCCAGTACTTC
CASSQDVSKRGFAETQYF
>-|-|TRBV29-1|TRBJ1-2
TGCAGCGTGCACAGGGAGGGCTATGGCTACACCTTC
CSVHREGYGYTF
>TRBD1|few|TRBV7-9|TRBJ1-2
TGTGCCAGCAGCTTAGCCGCCGGGACAGGGACCTATGGCTACACCTTC
CASSLAAGTGTYGYTF
>-|-|TRBV9|TRBJ2-2
TGTGCCAGCAGCTCTCGTCCAGCCGGGGAGCTGTTTTTT
CASSSRPAGELFF
>-|-|TRBV18|TRBJ1-3
TGTGCCAGCTCGCGGGGACGGTCCTCTGGAAACACCATATATTTT
CASSRGRSSGNTIYF
>-|few|TRBV3-1/TRBV3-2|TRBJ1-4
TGTGCCAGCAGTATTATTAATGAAAAACTGTTTTTT
CASSIINEKLFF
>TRBD1|-|TRBV5-1|TRBJ2-1
TGCGCCAGCAGCAGATCCGGGACAGGGAGCGCCAATGAGCAGTTCTTC
CASSRSGTGSANEQFF
>-|few|TRBV19|TRBJ1-1
TGTGCCAGTAGTATAGCTGGCGGGTCCTACACTGAAGCTTTCTTT
CASSIAGGSYTEAFF
>-|-|TRBV28|TRBJ1-5
TGTGCCAGCAACGCGGGCCTTAATCAGCCCCAGCATTTT
CASNAGLNQPQHF
>TRBD1|-|TRBV5-1|TRBJ1-1
TGCGCCAGCAGCGGCCGGGACAGGGTGAACACTGAAGCTTTCTTT
CASSGRDRVNTEAFF
>-|-|TRBV5-1|TRBJ2-1
TGCGCCAGCAGCTTGGACCGGGAAGAGCAGTTCTTC
CASSLDREEQFF
>-|many|TRBV4-3|TRBJ2-7
TGCGCCAGCAGCCAAGATCTGGCTTGGCGGGGAAACGAGCAGTACTTC
CASSQDLAWRGNEQYF
>-|-|TRBV5-4|TRBJ2-5
TGTGCCAGCAGCTTGGACCAGGGTGTCGGAGAGACCCAGTACTTC
CASSLDQGVGETQYF
>-|-|TRBV7-9|TRBJ1-2
TGTGCCAGCACCGTACATGCTGCCTCTAACTATGGCTACACCTTC
CASTVHAASNYGYTF
>-|once|TRBV9|TRBJ2-2
TGTGCCAGCAGCCCCTCCTTGTCCGAGGGCGGGGAGCTGTTTTTT
CASSPSLSEGGELFF
>-|-|TRBV28|TRBJ1-2
TGTGCCAGCAGCCTACAGAACTATGGCTACACCTTC
CASSLQNYGYTF
>TRBD2|-|TRBV24-1|TRBJ2-2
TGTGCCACCAGTGCCACACTCGGGGCGGGAGAGGCCACCGGGGAGCTGTTTTTT
CATSATLGAGEATGELFF
>TRBD2|-|TRBV5-4|TRBJ2-3
TGTGCCAGCAGCACTGGACTAGCGGGAGGTGGCGATACGCAGTATTTT
CASSTGLAGGGDTQYF
>TRBD1|-|TRBV19|TRBJ1-5
TGTGCCAGTTGGACAGGGATTGGGAGCAATCAGCCCCAGCATTTT
CASWTGIGSNQPQHF
>TRBD2|-|TRBV4-2|TRBJ2-7
TGTGCCAGCAGCCGCGAGCGGGGACTAGGGTCATTCTACGAGCAGTACTTC
CASSRERGLGSFYEQYF
>-|-|TRBV4-3|TRBJ1-2
TGCGCCAGCAGCCATTCCGGGAACCCAAACTATGGCTACACCTTC
CASSHSGNPNYGYTF
>-|-|TRBV6-1|TRBJ2-4
TGTGCCAGCAGTGACGCTAGAACAGGGCCCGTTGGGAACATTCAGTACTTC
CASSDARTGPVGNIQYF
>-|-|TRBV10-3|TRBJ2-3
TGTGCCATCAGTGATCCCGGGACTAGCACAGATACGCAGTATTTT
CAISDPGTSTDTQYF
>-|many|TRBV9|TRBJ2-3
TGTGCCAGCGGGGACTCCCCCGGATCTAGCACAGATACGCAGTATTTT
CASGDSPGSSTDTQYF
>TRBD2|-|TRBV5-1|TRBJ2-5
TGCGCCAGCGGGAGGGACTTACGCCAAGAGACCCAGTACTTC
CASGRDLRQETQYF
>-|once|TRBV4-1|TRBJ2-5
TGCGCCAGCAGCCAAGCAGACCAAGAGACCCAGTACTTC
CASSQADQETQYF
>-|-|TRBV4-2|TRBJ2-1
TGTGCCAGCAGTCCAGCCAAGGCCCCCGGCGGCGGCTACAATGAGCAGTTCTTC
CASSPAKAPGGGYNEQFF
>TRBD2|-|TRBV11-2|TRBJ2-4
TGTGCCAGCAGCCCCCAGGCTAGCGGGGGGGCTATGGACAAAAACATTCAGTACTTC
CASSPQASGGAMDKNIQYF